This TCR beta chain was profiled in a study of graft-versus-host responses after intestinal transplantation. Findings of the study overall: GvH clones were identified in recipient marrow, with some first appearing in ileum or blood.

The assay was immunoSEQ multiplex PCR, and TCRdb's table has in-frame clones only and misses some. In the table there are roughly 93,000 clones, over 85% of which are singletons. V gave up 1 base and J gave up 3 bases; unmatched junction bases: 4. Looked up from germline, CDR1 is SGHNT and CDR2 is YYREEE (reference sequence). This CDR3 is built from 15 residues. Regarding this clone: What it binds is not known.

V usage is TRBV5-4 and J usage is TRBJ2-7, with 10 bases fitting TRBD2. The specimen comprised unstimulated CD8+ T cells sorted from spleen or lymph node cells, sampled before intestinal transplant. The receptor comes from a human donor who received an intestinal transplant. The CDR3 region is CASSLLAGGNYEQYF. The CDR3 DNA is TGTGCCAGCAGCTTGTTAGCGGGAGGAAACTACGAGCAGTACTTC.